This passage covers 10 T cell receptor beta chains from one sample sequenced in a study of shared clonotypes between healthy human individuals. The method was immunoSEQ multiplex PCR; TCRdb's version includes in-frame clones alone and lacks a portion of them. The sample holds millions of clones, roughly 95% seen once. Sequenced: naive CD4+ T cells sorted from blood. Specified subset: CD45RA+ positively selected. The receptors stem from a man younger than 30 in good health.

The J gene is TRBJ1-4, the V gene TRBV5-1; D is unresolved. The CDR3 covers 13 residues. The V gene's germline CDR1 is SGHRS and CDR2 YFSETQ. Between the trimmed V and J ends, which lost 3 bases and 6 bases, there was a span of 9 bases. The CDR3 DNA sequence: TGCGCCAGCAGCTCGACCACTCATGAAAAACTGTTTTTT. Translation gives CASSSTTHEKLFF.

CDR3 sequence reads: CASSPQGTGTEAFF. DNA for the CDR3: TGTGCCAGCAGTCCACAGGGTACGGGCACTGAAGCTTTCTTT. The chain couples TRBV6-4 to TRBJ1-1; D may be TRBD1 (6 bases). Germline V CDR1 and CDR2: MRHNA, SNTAGT. The CDR3 loop spans 14 amino acids. Trimming removed 5 bases at V and 4 bases at J, with 14 bases between.

The rearrangement links TRBV9 to TRBJ2-3; 10 positions agree with TRBD1. Germline V gene lookup returns CDR1 SGDLS and CDR2 YYNGEE. V was clipped by 0 bases and J by 4 bases; unmatched bases: 5. CDR3 length: 16 residues. The CDR3 is CASSVGGGTGADTQYF. The CDR3 coding sequence is TGTGCCAGCAGCGTAGGAGGTGGGACAGGGGCAGATACGCAGTATTTT.

This clone was seen a single time. The chain is built from TRBV28 and TRBJ2-2, with D unresolved. CDR1 and CDR2 from the germline V gene are MDHEN and SYDVKM. CDR3 size: 16 residues. Trimming took 6 bases from V and 2 from J, leaving 16 bases between them. This chain's CDR3 is CASRPIRAINTGELFF. CDR3 DNA sequence: TGTGCCAGCAGGCCGATCCGGGCCATTAACACCGGGGAGCTGTTTTTT.

V and J are TRBV28 and TRBJ1-2; TRBD1 matches at 9 bases. CDR3 length: 15 amino acids. Trimming cost V 3 bases and J 2 bases; bases outside gene matches: 4. Germline assignment: CDR1 MDHEN and CDR2 SYDVKM. This chain's CDR3 is CASSLGQGKNYGYTF. The CDR3 DNA reads as TGTGCCAGCAGTTTGGGACAGGGAAAAAACTATGGCTACACCTTC.

The chain carries TRBV2 and TRBJ2-4; no firm D call. The V gene's germline CDR1 is SNHLY and CDR2 FYNNEI. V shed 8 bases and J shed 9 bases, with 17 bases lying between them. The CDR3 extends over 13 amino acids. The CDR3: CASSNDPIAIQYF. DNA for the CDR3: TGTGCCAGCTCAAACGACCCAATCGCCATTCAGTACTTC.

The V call is TRBV5-1, the J call TRBJ2-1; D call uncertain. Trimming removed 6 bases at V and 4 bases at J, with 23 bases between. From germline, CDR1 is SGHRS and CDR2 YFSETQ. The CDR3 is made up of 17 amino acids. The CDR3 spells CASTTHRTPAGYNEQFF. The CDR3 coding sequence is TGCGCCAGCACTACTCATAGGACGCCGGCTGGGTACAATGAGCAGTTCTTC.

This sequence joins TRBV6-6 and TRBJ2-1; D gene unclear. V was trimmed by 6 bases and J by 2 bases, leaving 11 bases between them. The CDR3 is 14 amino acids. Germline lookup yields CDR1 MNHNY and CDR2 SVGAGI (reference sequence). CDR3 loop: CASRNNGPYNEQFF. Here the CDR3 DNA reads TGTGCCAGCAGGAACAACGGTCCCTACAATGAGCAGTTCTTC.

This clone is a singleton in its sample. The V gene is TRBV19, the J gene TRBJ1-2; D perhaps matches TRBD1 (6 bases). The CDR3 spans 16 residues. Germline V CDR1 and CDR2: LNHDA, SQIVND (reference sequence). Between the trimmed V and J ends, which lost 3 bases and 9 bases, there was a span of 23 bases. The CDR3: CASSMRPIIYRDSYTF. The CDR3 DNA is TGTGCCAGTAGTATGCGACCTATCATTTACCGGGACAGCTACACCTTC.

This clone was seen just once. The chain employs TRBV2 and TRBJ1-2; D not resolved. Germline-derived CDR1 and CDR2 are SNHLY and FYNNEI. V dropped 6 bases and J dropped 3 bases, with 17 bases sitting between them. This CDR3 contains 15 residues. The CDR3 spells CASRLQAGGHYGYTF. DNA of the CDR3: TGTGCCAGCAGGCTTCAGGCGGGCGGCCACTATGGCTACACCTTC.